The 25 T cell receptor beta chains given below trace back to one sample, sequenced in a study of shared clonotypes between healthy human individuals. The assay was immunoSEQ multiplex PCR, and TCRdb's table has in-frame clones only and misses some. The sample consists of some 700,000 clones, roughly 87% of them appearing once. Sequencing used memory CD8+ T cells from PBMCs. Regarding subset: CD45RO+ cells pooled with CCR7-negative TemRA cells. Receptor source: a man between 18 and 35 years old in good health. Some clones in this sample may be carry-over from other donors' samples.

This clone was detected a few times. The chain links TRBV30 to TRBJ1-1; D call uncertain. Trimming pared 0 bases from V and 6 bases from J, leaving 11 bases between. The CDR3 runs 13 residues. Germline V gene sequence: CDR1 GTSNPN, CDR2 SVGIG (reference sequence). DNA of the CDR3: TGTGCCTGGAGTGTATATAGGGAAGCTGAAGCTTTCTTT. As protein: CAWSVYREAEAFF.

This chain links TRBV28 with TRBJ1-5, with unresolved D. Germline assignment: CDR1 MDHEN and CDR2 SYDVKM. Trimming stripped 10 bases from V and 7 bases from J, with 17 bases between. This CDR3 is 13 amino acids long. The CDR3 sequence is CATTGRGRQPQHF. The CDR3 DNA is TGTGCCACCACTGGGCGGGGAAGGCAGCCCCAGCATTTT. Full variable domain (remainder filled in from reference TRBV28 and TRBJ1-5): DVKVTQSSRYLVKRTGEKVFLECVQDMDHENMFWYRQDPGLGLRLIYFSYDVKMKEKGDIPEGYSVSREKKERFSLILESASTNQTSMYLCATTGRGRQPQHFGDGTRLSIL.

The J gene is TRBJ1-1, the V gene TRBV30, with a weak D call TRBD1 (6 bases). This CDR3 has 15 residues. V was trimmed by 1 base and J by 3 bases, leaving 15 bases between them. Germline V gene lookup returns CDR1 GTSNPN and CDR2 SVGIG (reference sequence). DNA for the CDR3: TGTGCCTGGAGTGGGGGGTTCAGGGGATACACTGAAGCTTTCTTT. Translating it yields CAWSGGFRGYTEAFF.

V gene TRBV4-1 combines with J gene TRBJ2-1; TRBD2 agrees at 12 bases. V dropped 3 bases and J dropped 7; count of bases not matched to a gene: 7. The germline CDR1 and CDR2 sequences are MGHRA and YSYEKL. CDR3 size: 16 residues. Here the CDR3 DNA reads TGCGCCAGCAGCCACCCGGGACTAGCGGGCCCAAATGAGCAGTTCTTC. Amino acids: CASSHPGLAGPNEQFF.

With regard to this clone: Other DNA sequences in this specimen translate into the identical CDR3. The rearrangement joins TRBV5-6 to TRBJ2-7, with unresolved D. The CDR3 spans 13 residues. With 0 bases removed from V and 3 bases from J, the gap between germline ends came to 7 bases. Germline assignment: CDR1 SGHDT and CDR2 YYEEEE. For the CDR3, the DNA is TGTGCCAGCAGCTTGGGGGCCGGCTACGAGCAGTACTTC. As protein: CASSLGAGYEQYF.

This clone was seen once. CDR3 sequence: CASSPGAGLASYEQYF. The CDR3 bases are TGTGCCAGTAGCCCGGGGGCGGGACTAGCCTCCTACGAGCAGTACTTC. The chain uses TRBV19 and TRBJ2-7, with TRBD2 matching over 9 bases. V dropped 6 bases and J dropped 0; count of bases not matched to a gene: 9. CDR3 length: 16 amino acids. Looked up from germline, CDR1 is LNHDA and CDR2 is SQIVND (reference sequence).

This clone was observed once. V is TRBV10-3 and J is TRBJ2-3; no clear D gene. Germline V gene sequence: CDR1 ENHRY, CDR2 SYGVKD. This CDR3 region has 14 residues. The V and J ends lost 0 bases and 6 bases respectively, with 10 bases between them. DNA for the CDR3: TGTGCCATCAGTGAGTCGGGCCTAAGGGATACGCAGTATTTT. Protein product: CAISESGLRDTQYF.

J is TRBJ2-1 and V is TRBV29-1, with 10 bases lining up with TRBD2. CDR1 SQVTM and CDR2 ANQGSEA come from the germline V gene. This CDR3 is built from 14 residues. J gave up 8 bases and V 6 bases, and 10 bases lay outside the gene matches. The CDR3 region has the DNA TGCAGCGTGCAGTTAGCGGGAGGACGCCATGAGCAGTTCTTC. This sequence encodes CSVQLAGGRHEQFF.

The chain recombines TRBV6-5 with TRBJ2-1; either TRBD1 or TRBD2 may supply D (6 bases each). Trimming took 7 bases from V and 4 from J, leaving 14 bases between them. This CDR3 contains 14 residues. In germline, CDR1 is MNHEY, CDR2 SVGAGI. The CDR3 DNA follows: TGTGCCAGCAATACCGGGGGCGTGTACAATGAGCAGTTCTTC. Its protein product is CASNTGGVYNEQFF.

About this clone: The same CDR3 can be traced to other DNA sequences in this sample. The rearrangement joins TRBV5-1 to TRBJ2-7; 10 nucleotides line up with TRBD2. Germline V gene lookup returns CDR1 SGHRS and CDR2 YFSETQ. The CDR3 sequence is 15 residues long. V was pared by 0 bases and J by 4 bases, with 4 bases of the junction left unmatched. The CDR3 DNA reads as TGCGCCAGCAGCTTGGTAGCGGGAGGTTCTTACGAGCAGTACTTC. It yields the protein CASSLVAGGSYEQYF.

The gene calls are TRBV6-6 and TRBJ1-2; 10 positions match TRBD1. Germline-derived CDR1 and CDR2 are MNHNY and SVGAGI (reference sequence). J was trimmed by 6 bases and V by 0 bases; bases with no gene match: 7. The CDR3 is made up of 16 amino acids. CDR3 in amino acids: CASSYSVPTGGDGYTF. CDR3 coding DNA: TGTGCCAGCAGTTACTCCGTACCGACAGGGGGCGATGGCTACACCTTC.

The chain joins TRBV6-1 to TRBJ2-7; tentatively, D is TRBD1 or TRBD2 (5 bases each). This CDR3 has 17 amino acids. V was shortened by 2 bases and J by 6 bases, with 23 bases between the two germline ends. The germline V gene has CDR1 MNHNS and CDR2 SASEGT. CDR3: CASSESAFGAANREQYF. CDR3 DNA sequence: TGTGCCAGCAGTGAATCTGCTTTCGGGGCAGCCAACCGCGAGCAGTACTTC.

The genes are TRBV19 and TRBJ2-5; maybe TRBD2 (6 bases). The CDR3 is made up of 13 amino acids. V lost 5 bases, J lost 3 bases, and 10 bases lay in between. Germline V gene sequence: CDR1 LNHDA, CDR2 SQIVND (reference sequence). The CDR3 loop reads CASSVRLEETQYF. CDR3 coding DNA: TGTGCCAGTAGTGTACGACTAGAAGAGACCCAGTACTTC.

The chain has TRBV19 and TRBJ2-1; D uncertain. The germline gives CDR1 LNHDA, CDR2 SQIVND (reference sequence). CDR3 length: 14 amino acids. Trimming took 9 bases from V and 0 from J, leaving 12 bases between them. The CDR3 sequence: CASKFKSSYNEQFF. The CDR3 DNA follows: TGTGCCAGCAAATTCAAATCCTCCTACAATGAGCAGTTCTTC.

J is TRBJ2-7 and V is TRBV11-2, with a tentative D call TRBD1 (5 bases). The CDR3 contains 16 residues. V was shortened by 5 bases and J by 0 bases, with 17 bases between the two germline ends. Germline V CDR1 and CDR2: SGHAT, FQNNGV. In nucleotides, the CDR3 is TGTGCCAGCAGCCCAGGGAAGGTGCTCCACTCCTACGAGCAGTACTTC. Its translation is CASSPGKVLHSYEQYF.

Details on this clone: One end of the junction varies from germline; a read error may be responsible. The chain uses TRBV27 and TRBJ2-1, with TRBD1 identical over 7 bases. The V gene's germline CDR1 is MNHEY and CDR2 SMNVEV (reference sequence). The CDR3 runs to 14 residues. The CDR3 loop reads CTSSDRQGNNEQFF. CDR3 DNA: TGTACCAGCAGTGATCGACAGGGTAACAATGAGCAGTTCTTC.

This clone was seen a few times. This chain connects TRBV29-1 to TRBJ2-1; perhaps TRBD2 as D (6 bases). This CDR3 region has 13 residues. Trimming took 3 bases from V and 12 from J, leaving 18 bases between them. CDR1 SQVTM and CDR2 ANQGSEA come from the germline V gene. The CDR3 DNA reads TGCAGCGTTGATTGGTTTAGCGGAGCTGGGCAGTTCTTC. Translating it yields CSVDWFSGAGQFF.

CDR3 residues: CASSVVASGVYEQYF. The CDR3 DNA reads TGCGCCAGCAGCGTCGTGGCCTCGGGCGTTTACGAGCAGTACTTC. V gene TRBV4-1 combines with J gene TRBJ2-7; no firm D call. The ends were cut back, 5 bases at V and 4 bases at J, with 18 bases in the middle. The CDR3 contains 15 residues. The germline V gene encodes CDR1 MGHRA and CDR2 YSYEKL.

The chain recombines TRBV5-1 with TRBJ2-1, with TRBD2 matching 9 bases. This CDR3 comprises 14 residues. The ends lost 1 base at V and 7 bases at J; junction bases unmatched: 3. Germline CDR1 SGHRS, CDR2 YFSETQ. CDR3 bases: TGCGCCAGCAGCTTGTGGCTAGCGGGGAATGAGCAGTTCTTC. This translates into CASSLWLAGNEQFF.

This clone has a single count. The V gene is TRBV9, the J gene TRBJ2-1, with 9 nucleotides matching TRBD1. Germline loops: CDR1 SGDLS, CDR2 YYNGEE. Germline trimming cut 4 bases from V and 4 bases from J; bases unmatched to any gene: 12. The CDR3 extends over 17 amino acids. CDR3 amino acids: CASSSHSGQGHYNEQFF. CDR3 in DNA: TGTGCCAGCAGCTCACACTCCGGACAGGGGCATTACAATGAGCAGTTCTTC.

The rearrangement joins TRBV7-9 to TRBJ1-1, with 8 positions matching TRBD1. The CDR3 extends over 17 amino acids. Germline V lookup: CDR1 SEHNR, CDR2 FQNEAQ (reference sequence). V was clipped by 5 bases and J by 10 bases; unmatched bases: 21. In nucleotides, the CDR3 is TGTGCCAGCAGCGGGACCGGGACAGGCGACCGAGTCTATGGAGCTTTCTTT. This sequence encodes CASSGTGTGDRVYGAFF.

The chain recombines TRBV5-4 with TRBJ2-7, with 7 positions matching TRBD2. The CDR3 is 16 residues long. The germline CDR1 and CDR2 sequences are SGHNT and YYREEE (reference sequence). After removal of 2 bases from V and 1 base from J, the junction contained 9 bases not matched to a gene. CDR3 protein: CASSFRGGSPSYEQYF. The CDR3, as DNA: TGTGCCAGCAGCTTTCGGGGAGGGTCCCCTTCCTACGAGCAGTACTTC.

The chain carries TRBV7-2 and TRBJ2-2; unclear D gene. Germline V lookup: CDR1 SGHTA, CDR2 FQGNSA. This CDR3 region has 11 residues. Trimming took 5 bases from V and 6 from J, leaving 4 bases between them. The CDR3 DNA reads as TGTGCCAGCAGCGCTGCCGGGGAGCTGTTTTTT. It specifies CASSAAGELFF.

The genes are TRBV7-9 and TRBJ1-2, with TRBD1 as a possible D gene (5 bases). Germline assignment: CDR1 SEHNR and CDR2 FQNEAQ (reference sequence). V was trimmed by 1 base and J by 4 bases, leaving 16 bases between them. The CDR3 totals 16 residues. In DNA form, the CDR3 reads TGTGCCAGCAGCTTAGAGGTTGAGTGGGGCAGCTATGGCTACACCTTC. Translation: CASSLEVEWGSYGYTF.

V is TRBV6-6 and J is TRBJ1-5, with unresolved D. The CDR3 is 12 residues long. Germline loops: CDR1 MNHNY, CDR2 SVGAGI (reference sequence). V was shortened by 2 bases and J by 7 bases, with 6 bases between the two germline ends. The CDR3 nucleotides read TGTGCCAGCAGTTACCCTTTCCAGCCCCAGCATTTT. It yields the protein CASSYPFQPQHF.